This entry describes one T cell receptor beta chain. Its antigen is undetermined. The time point denotes: pre-reinfection, 55 to 20 weeks before reinfection detection. Sorted cells were sequenced directly ex vivo without any in vitro expansion. At all three reinfection time points, viable CD3+ CD8+ CD45RO- cells from a couple of donors served as controls. The CDR3 spans 13 residues. Trimming removed 4 bases at V and 6 bases at J, with 12 bases between. Germline CDR1 is SGHRS and CDR2 is YFSETQ. These data are taken from a study of memory CD8 T cells in hepatitis C reinfection. General study points: With about 5 donors, public clonotype conclusions could not be definitive.

Profiled with immunoSEQ multiplex PCR; TCRdb holds only in-frame clones, not every one. Of over 45,000 clones listed, roughly 89% are singletons. This TCR was recovered from a man between 18 and 35 years old with hepatitis C virus infection. The chain uses TRBV5-1 and TRBJ2-3; D call uncertain. Sample: naive CD8+ T cells sorted from blood. In DNA form, the CDR3 reads TGCGCCAGCAGCGACTTCCACCGCGATACGCAGTATTTT. Translation: CASSDFHRDTQYF. Full variable domain (outside the CDR3, taken from reference TRBV5-1 and TRBJ2-3): KAGVTQTPRYLIKTRGQQVTLSCSPISGHRSVSWYQQTPGQGLQFLFEYFSETQRNKGNFPGRFSGRQFSNSRSEMNVSTLELGDSALYLCASSDFHRDTQYFGPGTRLTVL.